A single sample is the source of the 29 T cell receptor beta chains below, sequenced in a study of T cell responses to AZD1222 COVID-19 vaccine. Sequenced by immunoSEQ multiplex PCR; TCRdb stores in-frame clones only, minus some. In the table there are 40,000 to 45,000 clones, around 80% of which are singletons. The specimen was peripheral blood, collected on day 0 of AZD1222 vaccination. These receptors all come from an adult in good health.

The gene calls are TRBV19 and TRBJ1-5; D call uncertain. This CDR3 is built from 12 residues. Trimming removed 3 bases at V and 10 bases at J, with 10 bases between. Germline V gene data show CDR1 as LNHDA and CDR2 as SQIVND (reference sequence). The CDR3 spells CASSMVRSPQHF. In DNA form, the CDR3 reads TGTGCCAGTAGTATGGTCCGAAGTCCCCAGCATTTT.

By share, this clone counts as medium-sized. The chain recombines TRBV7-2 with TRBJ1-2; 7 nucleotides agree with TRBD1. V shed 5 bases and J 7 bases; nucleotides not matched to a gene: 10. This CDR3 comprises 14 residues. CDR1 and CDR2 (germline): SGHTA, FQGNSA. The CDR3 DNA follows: TGTGCCAGCAGCCCAACTCAGGGGGATAGTGGCTACACCTTC. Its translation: CASSPTQGDSGYTF.

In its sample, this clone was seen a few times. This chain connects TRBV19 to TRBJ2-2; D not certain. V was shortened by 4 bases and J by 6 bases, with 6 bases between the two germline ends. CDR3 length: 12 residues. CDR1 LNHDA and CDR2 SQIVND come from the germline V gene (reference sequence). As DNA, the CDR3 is TGTGCCAGTAGTACCTATGCCGGGGAGCTGTTTTTT. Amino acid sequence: CASSTYAGELFF.

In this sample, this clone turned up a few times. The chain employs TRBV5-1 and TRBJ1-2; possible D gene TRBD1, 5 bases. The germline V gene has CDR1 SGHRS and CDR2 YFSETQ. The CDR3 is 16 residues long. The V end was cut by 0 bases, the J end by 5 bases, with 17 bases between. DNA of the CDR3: TGCGCCAGCAGCTTGGCCCCAGGGAAAGAAGCATATGGCTACACCTTC. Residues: CASSLAPGKEAYGYTF.

The CDR3 here is CASNPSSGSQETQYF. The CDR3 DNA reads TGTGCCAGCAACCCGAGTAGTGGCTCCCAAGAGACCCAGTACTTC. The chain has TRBV11-2 and TRBJ2-5; D call uncertain. Trimming removed 7 bases from V and 1 base from J, with 16 bases in between. Germline V gives CDR1 SGHAT, CDR2 FQNNGV. The CDR3 covers 15 residues.

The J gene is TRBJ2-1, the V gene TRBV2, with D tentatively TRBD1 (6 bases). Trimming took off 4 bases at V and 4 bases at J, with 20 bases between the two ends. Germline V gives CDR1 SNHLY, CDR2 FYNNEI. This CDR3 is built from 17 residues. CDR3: CASSVGGSPKGYNEQFF. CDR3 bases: TGTGCCAGCAGTGTAGGGGGAAGCCCAAAAGGATACAATGAGCAGTTCTTC. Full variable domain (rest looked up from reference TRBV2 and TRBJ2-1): EPEVTQTPSHQVTQMGQEVILRCVPISNHLYFYWYRQILGQKVEFLVSFYNNEISEKSEIFDDQFSVERPDGSNFTLKIRSTKLEDSAMYFCASSVGGSPKGYNEQFFGPGTRLTVL.

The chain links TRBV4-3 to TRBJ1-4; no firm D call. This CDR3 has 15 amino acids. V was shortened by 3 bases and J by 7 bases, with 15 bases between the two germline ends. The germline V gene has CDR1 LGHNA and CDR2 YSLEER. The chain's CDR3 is CASSHNYPAREKLFF. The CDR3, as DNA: TGCGCCAGCAGCCATAACTACCCTGCGCGTGAAAAACTGTTTTTT.

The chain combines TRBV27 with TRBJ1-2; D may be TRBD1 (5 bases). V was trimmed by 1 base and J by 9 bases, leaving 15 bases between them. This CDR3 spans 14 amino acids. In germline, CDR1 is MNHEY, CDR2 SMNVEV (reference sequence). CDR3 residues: CASSLYTGAISYTF. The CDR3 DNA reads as TGTGCCAGCAGTTTATATACTGGGGCGATCAGCTACACCTTC.

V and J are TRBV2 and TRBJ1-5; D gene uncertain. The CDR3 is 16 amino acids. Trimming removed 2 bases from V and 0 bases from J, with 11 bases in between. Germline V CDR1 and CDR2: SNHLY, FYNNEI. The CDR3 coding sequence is TGTGCCAGCAGTGAATCTGGTGGATATAGCAATCAGCCCCAGCATTTT. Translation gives CASSESGGYSNQPQHF.

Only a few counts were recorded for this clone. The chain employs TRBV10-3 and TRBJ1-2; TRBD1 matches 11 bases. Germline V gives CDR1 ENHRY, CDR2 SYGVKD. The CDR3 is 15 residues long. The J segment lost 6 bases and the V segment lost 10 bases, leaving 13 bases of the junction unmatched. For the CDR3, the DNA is TGTGCCACCTGGAGCCGGGACAGGGGGAGACATGGCTACACCTTC. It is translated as CATWSRDRGRHGYTF.

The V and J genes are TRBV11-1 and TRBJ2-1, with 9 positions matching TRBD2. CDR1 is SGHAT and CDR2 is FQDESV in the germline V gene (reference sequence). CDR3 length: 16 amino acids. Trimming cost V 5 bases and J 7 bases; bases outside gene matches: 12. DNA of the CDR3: TGTGCCAGCAGCCAGTGGGCAGCGGGGGGTAAAAATGAGCAGTTCTTC. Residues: CASSQWAAGGKNEQFF.

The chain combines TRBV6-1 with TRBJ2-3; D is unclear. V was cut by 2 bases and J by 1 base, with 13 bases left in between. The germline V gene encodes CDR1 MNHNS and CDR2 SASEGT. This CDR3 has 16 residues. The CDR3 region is CASSENRRFGTDTQYF. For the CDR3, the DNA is TGTGCCAGCAGTGAAAATCGTAGGTTCGGCACAGATACGCAGTATTTT.

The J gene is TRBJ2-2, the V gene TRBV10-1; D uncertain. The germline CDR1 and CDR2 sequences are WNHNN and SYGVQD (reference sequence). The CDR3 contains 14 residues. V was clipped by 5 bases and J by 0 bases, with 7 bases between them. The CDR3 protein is CASSLRANTGELFF. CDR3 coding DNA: TGCGCCAGCAGTTTACGTGCGAACACCGGGGAGCTGTTTTTT.

The CDR3 coding sequence is TGTGCCAGCAGCTTAGCGTATTCCGTCCGGATCTCCTACGAGCAGTACTTC. Its translation: CASSLAYSVRISYEQYF. The chain combines TRBV7-2 with TRBJ2-7; D gene ambiguous. This CDR3 is 17 amino acids long. V lost 0 bases and J lost 0, with 15 bases in between. Germline V gene sequence: CDR1 SGHTA, CDR2 FQGNSA. Complete variable domain (other parts from reference TRBV7-2 and TRBJ2-7): GAGVSQSPSNKVTEKGKDVELRCDPISGHTALYWYRQSLGQGLEFLIYFQGNSAPDKSGLPSDRFSAERTGGSVSTLTIQRTQQEDSAVYLCASSLAYSVRISYEQYFGPGTRLTVT.

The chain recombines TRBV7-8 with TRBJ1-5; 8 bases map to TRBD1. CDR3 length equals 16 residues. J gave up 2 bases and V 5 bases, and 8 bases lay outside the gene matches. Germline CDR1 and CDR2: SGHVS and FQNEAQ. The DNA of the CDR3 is TGTGCCAGCAGCGGGGGGACAGGCCGCCGCAATCAGCCCCAGCATTTT. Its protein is CASSGGTGRRNQPQHF.

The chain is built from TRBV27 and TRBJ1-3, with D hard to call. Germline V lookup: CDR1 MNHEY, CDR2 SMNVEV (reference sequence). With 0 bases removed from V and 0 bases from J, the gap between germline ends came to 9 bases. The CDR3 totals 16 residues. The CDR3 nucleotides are TGTGCCAGCAGTTTATCGGGCAGAAACTCTGGAAACACCATATATTTT. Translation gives CASSLSGRNSGNTIYF.

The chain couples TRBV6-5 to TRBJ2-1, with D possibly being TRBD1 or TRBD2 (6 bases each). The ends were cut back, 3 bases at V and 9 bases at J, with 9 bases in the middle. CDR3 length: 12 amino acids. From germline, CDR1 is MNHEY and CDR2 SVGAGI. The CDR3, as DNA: TGTGCCAGCAGTTATGAGGGGGGTGAGCAGTTCTTC. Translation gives CASSYEGGEQFF.

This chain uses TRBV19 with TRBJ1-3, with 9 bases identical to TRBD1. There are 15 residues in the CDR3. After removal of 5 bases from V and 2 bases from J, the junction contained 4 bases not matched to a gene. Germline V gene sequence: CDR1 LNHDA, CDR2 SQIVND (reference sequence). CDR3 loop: CASSPGQGPGNTIYF. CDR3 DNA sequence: TGTGCCAGTAGTCCGGGACAGGGCCCTGGAAACACCATATATTTT.

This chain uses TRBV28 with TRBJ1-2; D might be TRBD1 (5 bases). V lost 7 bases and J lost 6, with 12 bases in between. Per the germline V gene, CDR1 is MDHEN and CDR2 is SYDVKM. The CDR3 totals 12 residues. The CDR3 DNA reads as TGTGCCAGCACCCCGTGGGGGGATGGCTACACCTTC. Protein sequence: CASTPWGDGYTF.

The CDR3 DNA sequence: TGTGCCAGCAGCCGAGCGGGGGCCTCGGGGGAGACCCAGTACTTC. This translates into CASSRAGASGETQYF. The rearrangement joins TRBV7-3 to TRBJ2-5; 8 bases match TRBD2. The junction had 10 bases not matched to a gene; V was cut back by 5 bases and J by 5 bases. This CDR3 region has 15 residues. Per germline, CDR1 SGHTA and CDR2 FQGTGA.

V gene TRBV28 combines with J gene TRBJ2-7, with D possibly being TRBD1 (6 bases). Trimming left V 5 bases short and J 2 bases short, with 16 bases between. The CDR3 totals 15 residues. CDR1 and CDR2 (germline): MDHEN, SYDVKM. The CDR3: CASSTEAGDTYEQYF. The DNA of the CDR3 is TGTGCCAGCAGTACCGAGGCAGGGGACACCTACGAGCAGTACTTC.

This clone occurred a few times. As DNA, the CDR3 is TGTGCCAGTAGTATCCTAGCGGGGGGTCGAAATTCCTACAATGAGCAGTTCTTC. This codes for CASSILAGGRNSYNEQFF. The chain joins TRBV19 to TRBJ2-1; 11 nucleotides match TRBD2. V gave up 3 bases and J gave up 1 base; unmatched junction bases: 8. The germline gives CDR1 LNHDA, CDR2 SQIVND (reference sequence). This CDR3 has 18 residues.

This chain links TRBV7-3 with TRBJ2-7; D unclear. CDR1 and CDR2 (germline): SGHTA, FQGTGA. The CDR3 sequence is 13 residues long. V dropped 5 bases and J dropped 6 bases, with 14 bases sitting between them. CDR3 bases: TGTGCCAGCAGCCAAACGGTCCAAGGCGAGCAGTACTTC. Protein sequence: CASSQTVQGEQYF.

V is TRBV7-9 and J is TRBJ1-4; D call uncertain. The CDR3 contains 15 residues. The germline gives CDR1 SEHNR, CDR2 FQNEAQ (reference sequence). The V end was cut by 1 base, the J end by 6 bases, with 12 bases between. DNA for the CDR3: TGTGCCAGCAGCTTAGATGGGTCAGCCGATGAAAAACTGTTTTTT. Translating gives CASSLDGSADEKLFF.

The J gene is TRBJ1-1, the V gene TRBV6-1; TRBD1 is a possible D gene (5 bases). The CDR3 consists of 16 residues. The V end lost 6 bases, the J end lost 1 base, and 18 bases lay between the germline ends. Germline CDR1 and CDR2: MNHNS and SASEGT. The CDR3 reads CASREFGSQGNTEAFF. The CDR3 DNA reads TGTGCCAGCAGGGAATTCGGGTCCCAGGGGAACACTGAAGCTTTCTTT.

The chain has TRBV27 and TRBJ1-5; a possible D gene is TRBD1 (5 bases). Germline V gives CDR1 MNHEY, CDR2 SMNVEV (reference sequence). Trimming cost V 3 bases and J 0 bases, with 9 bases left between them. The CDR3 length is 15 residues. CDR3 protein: CASSFTQDSNQPQHF. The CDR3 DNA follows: TGTGCCAGCAGTTTCACACAGGATAGCAATCAGCCCCAGCATTTT.

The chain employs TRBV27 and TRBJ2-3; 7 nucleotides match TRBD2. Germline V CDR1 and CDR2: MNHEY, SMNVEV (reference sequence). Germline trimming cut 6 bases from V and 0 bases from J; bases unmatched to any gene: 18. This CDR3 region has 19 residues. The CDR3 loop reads CASSRRIYGGKLSTDTQYF. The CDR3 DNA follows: TGTGCCAGCAGCCGGAGGATTTACGGGGGGAAACTTAGCACAGATACGCAGTATTTT.

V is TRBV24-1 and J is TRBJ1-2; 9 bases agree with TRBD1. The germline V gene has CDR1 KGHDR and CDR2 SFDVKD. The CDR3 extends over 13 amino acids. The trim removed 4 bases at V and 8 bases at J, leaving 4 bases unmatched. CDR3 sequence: CATSEVTGGGYTF. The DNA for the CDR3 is TGTGCCACCAGTGAGGTGACAGGGGGGGGCTACACCTTC.

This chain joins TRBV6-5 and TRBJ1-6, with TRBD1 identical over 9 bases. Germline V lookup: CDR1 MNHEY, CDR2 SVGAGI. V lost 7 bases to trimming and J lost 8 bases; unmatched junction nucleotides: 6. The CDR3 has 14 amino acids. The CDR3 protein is CASTPGQGDSPLHF. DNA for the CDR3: TGTGCCAGCACCCCGGGACAGGGTGATTCACCCCTCCACTTT.